The T cell receptor beta chain under discussion was sequenced for a study of response to subunit inactivated influenza vaccine. The V end lost 6 bases, the J end lost 3 bases, and 17 bases lay between the germline ends. The CDR3 spans 16 residues. TCRdb reanalysed the RT-PCR reads using MiXCR and keeps one entry per CDR3 protein. There are about 570,000 distinct CDR3 sequences in the sample; about 10% occur only once, and about 10% lies in the top ten. The sequencing used PBMCs from blood, collected on the day of vaccination. The TCR originated in a man aged 50-59 years who received an inactivated influenza vaccine. The rearrangement joins TRBV12-3 or TRBV12-4 to TRBJ1-4; maybe TRBD1 (5 bases). The CDR3 here is CASRGEKEGANEKLFF. CDR3 nucleotides: TGTGCCAGCAGGGGAGAAAAGGAAGGGGCTAATGAAAAACTGTTTTTT.